A selection of T cell receptor beta chains follows, all from one sample in a study of T-cell memory formation after mild COVID-19. TCRdb reanalysed the 5' RACE reads using MiXCR and keeps one entry per CDR3 protein. The sample lists around 320,000 distinct CDR3 sequences; 28% were seen once. Sequencing was carried out using PBMCs or a T cell subset sorted from them (not recorded which). Receptor source: an adult woman who had mild COVID-19 (a few samples of this study predate the infection). Cell type and time point are not known. The CDR3 runs from the conserved cysteine through the conserved F or W. D genes are given only for firm matches. The listing skips clone size in some rows; elsewhere it reads once, few, many or a size class.

NA | few | TRBJ2-7 | TRBV3-1 | TGTGCCAGCAGTCAGGCAGGGCGGATAGACGAGCAGTACTTC | CASSQAGRIDEQYF
NA | once | TRBJ2-6 | TRBV2 | TGTGCCAGCAGTGGCCCGGCCTCTGGGGCCAACGTCCTGACTTTC | CASSGPASGANVLTF
NA | NA | TRBJ1-3 | TRBV4-1 | TGCGCCAGCAGCCCGATGGAGGGGGCTGGAAACACCATATATTTT | CASSPMEGAGNTIYF
NA | NA | TRBJ2-7 | TRBV7-2 | TGTGCCAGCAGCTACTACCTCAGGGGAGACGAGCAGTACTTC | CASSYYLRGDEQYF
NA | NA | TRBJ2-7 | TRBV24-1 | TGTGCCACCAGTGATGGGGGCCACTCCTACGAGCAGTACTTC | CATSDGGHSYEQYF
TRBD2 | NA | TRBJ2-3 | TRBV9 | TGTGCCAGCAGCGTAGTGGCGGGAGAGGCCACAGATACGCAGTATTTT | CASSVVAGEATDTQYF
TRBD2 | NA | TRBJ2-7 | TRBV4-2 | TGTGCCAGCAGCCAAGATAACTCGCTAGCGGGGGTTGAGCAGTACTTC | CASSQDNSLAGVEQYF
NA | NA | TRBJ2-1 | TRBV15 | TGTGCCACCAGCAGAGATAAGGTGCGGGGAAATGAGCAGTTCTTC | CATSRDKVRGNEQFF
NA | NA | TRBJ2-1 | TRBV7-9 | TGTGCCAGCAGCTTAGATCGGGGGTTTCTCAATGAGCAGTTCTTC | CASSLDRGFLNEQFF
TRBD2 | many | TRBJ2-3 | TRBV7-8 | TGTGCCAGCAGCCTGCGGACTAGCGGGAGCACAGATACGCAGTATTTT | CASSLRTSGSTDTQYF